These T cell receptor beta chains were read from a single sample in a study of T cells in Graves' hyperthyroidism and ophthalmopathy. TCRdb ran MiXCR on the multiplex PCR reads and lists one entry per CDR3 protein. The sample has about 400,000 distinct CDR3 sequences, about 15% seen once. The sequenced sample was blood. The receptors come from a woman in her late teens or twenties with Graves' hyperthyroidism that later progressed to Graves' ophthalmopathy. CDR3s include the opening cysteine and the closing phenylalanine or tryptophan. The D gene is left open where the match is weak.

J gene | D gene | V gene | CDR3 protein
TRBJ2-5 | - | TRBV5-6 | CASSFLANTIQETQYF
TRBJ2-2 | - | TRBV24-1 | CATSDFVQGNTGELFF
TRBJ1-1 | - | TRBV2 | CATGNRVTEAFF
TRBJ1-4 | - | TRBV29-1 | CSVRVREKLFF
TRBJ2-1 | TRBD2 | TRBV7-9 | CASSPRRLALSNEQFF
TRBJ2-2 | - | TRBV3-1 | CASSSVQAPGELFF
TRBJ2-2 | - | TRBV2 | CASRANFNTGELFF
TRBJ1-6 | - | TRBV7-9 | CASSLGRNSPLHF
TRBJ2-3 | - | TRBV4-1 | CASSPRGSGSPSTDTQYF
TRBJ2-1 | TRBD2 | TRBV20-1 | CSAPYSGRANEQFF
TRBJ2-7 | TRBD1 | TRBV3-1 | CASSLTGYELYF
TRBJ2-7 | TRBD2 | TRBV4-1 | CASSPGSGRESYEQYF
TRBJ2-7 | - | TRBV29-1 | CSVEGNSDEQYF
TRBJ2-7 | - | TRBV28 | CASRSALETEQYF
TRBJ2-1 | - | TRBV20-1 | CSARRGLSDEQFF